This is a list of T cell receptor beta chains from one sample in a study of blood T cell repertoires in COVID-19. The method was immunoSEQ multiplex PCR; TCRdb's version includes in-frame clones alone and lacks a portion of them. The top ten clones hold 2.5% of a sample with 150,000 to 200,000 clones, around 87% of them seen once. Sequences were obtained from peripheral blood. These receptors were collected from a man aged 35 to 55 with active or convalescent COVID-19. Both conserved end residues are part of each CDR3. A D gene is named only where the DNA matches it firmly. Only part of the rows carry a size: once, few, many, or a class if the clone is expanded.

-	-	TRBJ2-3	TRBV7-9	TGTGCCAGCAGCCTAGAAGGGGGGGCCACAGATACGCAGTATTTT	CASSLEGGATDTQYF
-	-	TRBJ1-1	TRBV19	TGTGCCAGTAGTTCCGACACCTTGAACACTGAAGCTTTCTTT	CASSSDTLNTEAFF
-	-	TRBJ1-5	TRBV28	TGTGCCAGCAGTTTGCAGGGGAATCAGCCCCAGCATTTT	CASSLQGNQPQHF
-	-	TRBJ1-1	TRBV28	TGTGCCAGCAGTCCCTCAGCTGAAGCTTTCTTT	CASSPSAEAFF
-	-	TRBJ2-3	TRBV5-1	TGCGCCAGCAGCTTGCCGGCAGATACGCAGTATTTT	CASSLPADTQYF
-	-	TRBJ2-1	TRBV6-4	TGTGCCAGCAGTGGGGGGCGGGACAATGAGCAGTTCTTC	CASSGGRDNEQFF
-	-	TRBJ2-1	TRBV19	TGTGCCAGTAGTATAGGCCCGAGCTCCTACAATGAGCAGTTCTTC	CASSIGPSSYNEQFF
-	-	TRBJ1-2	TRBV11-2	TGTGCCAGCAGCCCCCGGGGAGTGGGGGGCTACACCTTC	CASSPRGVGGYTF
once	TRBD2	TRBJ2-3	TRBV30	TGTGCCTGGGCAGGGACTAGCAGGCTGGTAGATACGCAGTATTTT	CAWAGTSRLVDTQYF
-	-	TRBJ1-4	TRBV2	TGTGCCAGCAGTGTCGGCCAGGGGAATGAAAAACTGTTTTTT	CASSVGQGNEKLFF
-	-	TRBJ1-6	TRBV13	TGTGCCAGCAGCTTACGGGTCATGAGCTCCTATAATTCACCCCTCCACTTT	CASSLRVMSSYNSPLHF
-	-	TRBJ1-3	TRBV11-2	TGTGCCAGCAGCTTACCTACCTCTGGAAACACCATATATTTT	CASSLPTSGNTIYF
-	-	TRBJ2-1	TRBV9	TGTGCCAGCAGCCAGGGGGGCTCCTACAATGAGCAGTTCTTC	CASSQGGSYNEQFF
-	-	TRBJ1-4	TRBV9	TGTGCCAGCAGCGCCCTTGGGGGCCCTAATGAAAAACTGTTTTTT	CASSALGGPNEKLFF
-	-	TRBJ1-6	TRBV4-1	TGCGCCAGCAGCCAAGAGCGGGGGTATAATTCACCCCTCCACTTT	CASSQERGYNSPLHF
-	TRBD2	TRBJ2-1	TRBV9	TGTGCCAGCAGCGTAGGCCCTAGCGGGAACAATGAGCAGTTCTTC	CASSVGPSGNNEQFF
-	TRBD2	TRBJ2-5	TRBV4-2	TGTGCCAGCAGCCAAGAGGCTAGCGGGAGCGAGACCCAGTACTTC	CASSQEASGSETQYF
-	TRBD1	TRBJ1-6	TRBV9	TGTGCCAGCAGCAGATACTCCGGGACAGCAGTAAGGGGAAATAATTCACCCCTCCACTTT	CASSRYSGTAVRGNNSPLHF
-	TRBD1	TRBJ2-7	TRBV4-1	TGCGCCAGCAGCCTTAGGGGGACAGGCGACTACGAGCAGTACTTC	CASSLRGTGDYEQYF
-	-	TRBJ2-2	TRBV5-1	TGCGCCAGCAAGCAGGCGCCGAACACCGGGGAGCTGTTTTTT	CASKQAPNTGELFF
-	-	TRBJ2-3	TRBV5-1	TGCGCCAGCAGCTTAGAGGGGGTACGCACAGATACGCAGTATTTT	CASSLEGVRTDTQYF
-	-	TRBJ1-1	TRBV19	TGTGCCACACTCGCGGGTAACACTGAAGCTTTCTTT	CATLAGNTEAFF
-	-	TRBJ2-2	TRBV21-1	TGTGCCCCCAGAGGGGGGAGGGTTAACACCGGGGAGCTGTTTTTT	CAPRGGRVNTGELFF
-	-	TRBJ2-1	TRBV6-1	TGTGCCAGCAGTGCCCTGCCACAGGGTCCCTCCTACAATGAGCAGTTCTTC	CASSALPQGPSYNEQFF
-	TRBD1	TRBJ2-1	TRBV29-1	TGCAGCGTTATTGGGACAGGGGTGAATGAGCAGTTCTTC	CSVIGTGVNEQFF
once	-	TRBJ1-2	TRBV28	TGTGCCAACAGCAGAGGGGGGGGAGCCTATGGCTACACCTTC	CANSRGGGAYGYTF
-	-	TRBJ1-2	TRBV14	TGTGCCAGCAGCCCCCGGGCGGGGGGAAATGGCTACACCTTC	CASSPRAGGNGYTF
-	-	TRBJ2-7	TRBV30	TGTGCCTGGAGTCGCACTGGTGCCTACGAGCAGTACTTC	CAWSRTGAYEQYF
-	-	TRBJ1-6	TRBV2	TGTGCCAGCAGTGAACTCGGAGGGAGGTCACCCCTCCACTTT	CASSELGGRSPLHF